This T cell receptor beta chain is drawn from a study of beta chain features in type 1 diabetes. Details on this clone: The antigen remains undetermined.

Each population that was sorted was more than 98% pure. Expressed TCRB transcripts got sequenced, as all isolated RNA was reverse transcribed. Generated by immunoSEQ multiplex PCR, the TCRdb table keeps only in-frame clones and is missing some. Of about 900,000 clones detected, roughly 17% appear once; the ten largest clones hold 0.02% to 0.025%. V dropped 0 bases and J dropped 3; count of bases not matched to a gene: 11. The CDR3 length is 18 residues. CDR1 and CDR2 from the germline V gene are SGHRS and YFSETQ. Study-wide points: Relative to healthy donors, patients appeared to have naive, central memory and Treg TCRB repertoires that were more similar. People with Type 1 diabetes carried modestly yet significantly shorter TCRB CDR3s in all four CD4+ subsets. A possible short-template PCR bias applies equally to patients and controls.

Sample: naive CD4+ T cells from blood. This clonotype was obtained from a woman aged 18-30 years in good health. The V call is TRBV5-1, the J call TRBJ2-7; 11 bases fit TRBD1. The CDR3 loop is CASSLADRGPSRLYEQYF. The DNA for the CDR3 is TGCGCCAGCAGCTTGGCGGACAGGGGGCCCTCACGCCTCTACGAGCAGTACTTC.